Below are 7 T cell receptor beta chains sequenced from a single sample in a study of regulatory T cells in long-lasting Graves disease (dated by TCRdb to the early 2020s). In light of the paper, this sample's time point label describes: newly diagnosed GD, antithyroid drugs for less than 3 months. For both TCR sequencing and RNA sequencing, RNA was extracted from PBMCs in TRIzol. Preparation of the library involved multiplex PCR. Reads for this sample came from an Illumina HiSeq 4000. TCR beta libraries were built with iRepertoire HTBI primers and Arm-PCR amplification of CDR3 regions. Using fastp trimming at Q25 and MiXCR clonotype assembly, TCRdb reanalyzed the public sequencing data and kept in-frame beta chains. Records with the same CDR3 protein are collapsed into one entry carrying the most frequent genes and DNA. The sample table shows approximately 400,000 distinct CDR3 sequences, and around 14% are seen once. The ten most abundant clones make up over 15% of the sample.

These data also featured in a second study, about T cells in Graves' hyperthyroidism and ophthalmopathy.

The starting material was peripheral blood mononuclear cells (PBMCs), obtained at new diagnosis, from a patient treated with antithyroid drugs. The receptor source for this set is a woman aged 25 to 39 with Graves disease. Donor details come from another sample of the same person, matched by shared clones.

In its sample, this clonotype was seen many times. The rearrangement links TRBV7-3 to TRBJ2-1; 9 bases are shared with TRBD1. This CDR3 is built from 16 residues. CDR1 and CDR2 from the germline V gene are SGHTA and FQGTGA. Trimming cost V 6 bases and J 6 bases; bases outside gene matches: 12. The CDR3 reads CASRRTGGQVGNEQFF. The CDR3 DNA reads TGTGCCAGCAGACGTACAGGGGGCCAAGTGGGCAATGAGCAGTTCTTC.

The table lists this clonotype with many counts. The rearrangement links TRBV3-1 to TRBJ2-5; 13 nucleotides line up with TRBD2. V dropped 6 bases and J dropped 2; count of bases not matched to a gene: 6. The V gene's germline CDR1 is LGHDT and CDR2 YNNKEL (reference sequence). The CDR3 runs to 16 residues. Written as DNA, the CDR3 is TGTGCCAGCAGACTACCGGGACTAGCGGGACAAGAGACCCAGTACTTC. It yields the protein CASRLPGLAGQETQYF.

The chain joins TRBV10-3 to TRBJ1-3; D might be TRBD1 (5 bases). V gave up 0 bases and J gave up 0 bases, with 12 bases separating them. Germline CDR1 ENHRY, CDR2 SYGVKD. The CDR3 runs to 17 residues. The CDR3 DNA reads as TGTGCCATCAGTGAGTCGGTGGACACCTTCTCTGGAAACACCATATATTTT. It translates to CAISESVDTFSGNTIYF.

V and J are TRBV4-1 and TRBJ2-1; possibly TRBD1 for D (6 bases). Germline lookup yields CDR1 MGHRA and CDR2 YSYEKL. V lost 1 base to trimming and J lost 6 bases, with 19 bases between them. The CDR3 contains 17 residues. The CDR3 region is CASSQGVLGGAINEQFF. As DNA, the CDR3 is TGCGCCAGCAGCCAAGGCGTCCTAGGGGGAGCTATCAATGAGCAGTTCTTC.

This clonotype was counted between two and nine times. The chain joins TRBV20-1 to TRBJ1-1, with 8 bases lining up with TRBD1. V lost 5 bases to trimming and J lost 5 bases; unmatched junction nucleotides: 16. The CDR3 totals 16 residues. Germline CDR1 is DFQATT and CDR2 is SNEGSKA (reference sequence). CDR3 residues: CSAPIGRGLLYTEAFF. The CDR3 region has the DNA TGCAGTGCTCCAATCGGCAGGGGGCTCTTATATACTGAAGCTTTCTTT.

This clonotype has at least ten counts. The chain uses TRBV20-1 and TRBJ2-5; TRBD1 or TRBD2 may be the D gene (5 bases each). Trimming removed 6 bases at V and 1 base at J, with 15 bases between. Germline loops: CDR1 DFQATT, CDR2 SNEGSKA (reference sequence). The CDR3 length is 14 residues. In DNA, the CDR3 is TGCAGTGCCTTAACCCCCGGGGCCCAAGAGACCCAGTACTTC. Its protein product is CSALTPGAQETQYF.

There are many counts of this clonotype. The V call is TRBV11-3, the J call TRBJ2-1; 7 nucleotides match TRBD2. With 4 bases clipped from V and 8 bases from J, the junction kept 5 bases outside the gene matches. This CDR3 comprises 13 residues. Germline V gives CDR1 SGHNT, CDR2 YENEEA. CDR3 loop: CASSSRREDEQFF. The DNA of the CDR3 is TGTGCCAGCAGCTCTAGACGGGAGGATGAGCAGTTCTTC.